The sequence of this T cell receptor (beta chain) was determined in a study of blood T cell repertoires in COVID-19. Whole-study context: The United States, Italy and Spain were the sources of the acute and convalescent COVID-19 samples. T cells, B-cell-depleted T cells, or PBMCs provided the cDNA or gDNA that served as material.

Germline lookup yields CDR1 SGDLS and CDR2 YYNGEE. Deletions cut 0 bases from V and 0 bases from J, with 9 bases between. CDR3 length: 15 residues. Authors' analysis steps: Estimation of nucleated cell counts was performed using reference gene primer amplification. Profiled with immunoSEQ multiplex PCR; TCRdb holds only in-frame clones, not every one. D and trimming were read from the DNA, whereas the V and J calls and clone size are those reported in that table. The repertoire holds about 120,000 clones, with 70% to 90% as singletons. This receptor was obtained from a man aged 45-65 years with acute or convalescent COVID-19. The sequencing sample was made of peripheral blood. J is TRBJ1-1 and V is TRBV9; no definite D call. This CDR3 is CASSVATGMNTEAFF. In nucleotides, the CDR3 is TGTGCCAGCAGCGTAGCTACGGGGATGAACACTGAAGCTTTCTTT.